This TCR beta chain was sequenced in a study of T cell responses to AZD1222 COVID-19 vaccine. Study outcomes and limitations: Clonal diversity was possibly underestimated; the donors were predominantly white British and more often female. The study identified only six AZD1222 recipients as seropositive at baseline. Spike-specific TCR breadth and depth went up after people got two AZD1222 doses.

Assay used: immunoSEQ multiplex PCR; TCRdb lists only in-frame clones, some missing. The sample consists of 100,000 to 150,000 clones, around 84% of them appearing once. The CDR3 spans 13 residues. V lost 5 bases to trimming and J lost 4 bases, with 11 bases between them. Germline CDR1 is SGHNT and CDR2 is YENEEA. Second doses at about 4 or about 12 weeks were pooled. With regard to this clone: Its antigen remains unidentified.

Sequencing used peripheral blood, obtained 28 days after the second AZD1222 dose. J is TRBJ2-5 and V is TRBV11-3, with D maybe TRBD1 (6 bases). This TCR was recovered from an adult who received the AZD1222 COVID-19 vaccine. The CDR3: CASSPLRGETQYF. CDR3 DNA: TGTGCCAGCAGCCCCCTCAGGGGAGAGACCCAGTACTTC.